This TCR beta chain came from a study of cytomegalovirus exposure and HLA in healthy donors. Study results and limitations: In a later analysis, about 17,000 TCR beta sequences were associated with HLA alleles at 0.05 false discovery rate.

PCR used 60 Vbeta primers and 13 Jbeta primers. Produced via immunoSEQ multiplex PCR; TCRdb's table is partial and in-frame only. This table holds about 190,000 clones, around 88% found once. Notes on this clone: The antigen is not known. Its ends do not fully match the called genes, so a read error is possible.

The CDR3 totals 14 residues. Germline V gene data show CDR1 as MDHEN and CDR2 as SYDVKM. What was sequenced was PBMCs. This receptor was taken from a man aged 40-49 years in good health and CMV-seropositive. V gene TRBV28 combines with J gene TRBJ2-5; D perhaps matches TRBD2 (6 bases). CDR3 DNA: TGTGTCAGCAGTCTAAGCGACGGAGGGTGGACCCAGTACTTC. It is translated as CVSSLSDGGWTQYF.